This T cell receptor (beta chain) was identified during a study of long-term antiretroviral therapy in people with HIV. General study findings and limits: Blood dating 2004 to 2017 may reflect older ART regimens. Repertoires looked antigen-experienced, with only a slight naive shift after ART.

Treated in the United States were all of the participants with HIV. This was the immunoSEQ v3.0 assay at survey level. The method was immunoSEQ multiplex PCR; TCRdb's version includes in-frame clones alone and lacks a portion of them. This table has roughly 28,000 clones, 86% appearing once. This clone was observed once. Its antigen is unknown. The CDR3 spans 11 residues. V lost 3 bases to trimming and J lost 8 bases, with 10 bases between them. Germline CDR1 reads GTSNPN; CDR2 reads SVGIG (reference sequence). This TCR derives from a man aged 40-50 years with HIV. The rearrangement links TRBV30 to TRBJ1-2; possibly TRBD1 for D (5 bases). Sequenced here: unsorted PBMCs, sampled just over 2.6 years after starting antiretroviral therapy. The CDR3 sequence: CAWRAPGGYTF. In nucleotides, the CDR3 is TGTGCCTGGAGAGCCCCAGGGGGCTACACCTTC.